Listed here are 8 T cell receptor beta chains from one sample, sequenced in a study of blood T cells in healthy people across ages. It was with a sample-barcoded 5' primer and a J-beta primer mix that a second PCR of roughly 7 to 11 cycles was run. TCRdb redid the calling of the 5' RACE reads with MiXCR, one entry per CDR3 protein. The data contain around 670,000 distinct CDR3 sequences, under 30% of them singletons. Sequenced: blood. These TCRs come from a woman aged 80 or older in good health.

The chain recombines TRBV5-1 with TRBJ1-1, with 10 bases that match TRBD1. The V gene's germline CDR1 is SGHRS and CDR2 YFSETQ. This CDR3 has 17 residues. Trimming took 1 base from V and 4 from J; bases not matched to a gene: 10. CDR3 sequence reads: CASSLKGDRGRLTEAFF. DNA of the CDR3: TGCGCCAGCAGCTTGAAAGGAGACAGGGGGCGCCTCACTGAAGCTTTCTTT.

The sample holds many counts of this clonotype. The rearrangement links TRBV6-2 or TRBV6-3 to TRBJ2-7; 7 bases are a match to TRBD2. The trim removed 0 bases at V and 2 bases at J, leaving 7 bases unmatched. CDR3 length: 16 amino acids. In germline, CDR1 is MNHEY, CDR2 SVGEGT. Here the CDR3 DNA reads TGTGCCAGCAGTTACTCCCACCGGGGGGTTACCTACGAGCAGTACTTC. Translating it yields CASSYSHRGVTYEQYF.

This clonotype was counted ten times or more. This rearrangement joins TRBV7-2 to TRBJ2-5; possible D gene TRBD1, 5 bases. There are 14 residues in the CDR3. V was clipped by 5 bases and J by 3 bases, with 13 bases between them. The V gene's germline CDR1 is SGHTA and CDR2 FQGNSA. The CDR3 DNA reads as TGTGCCAGCAGCCATCCCTGGGGCAAAGAGACCCAGTACTTC. It is translated as CASSHPWGKETQYF.

The chain links TRBV20-1 to TRBJ2-4; 7 bases agree with TRBD1. Germline V gene data show CDR1 as DFQATT and CDR2 as SNEGSKA (reference sequence). V lost 6 bases, J lost 13 bases, and 12 bases stayed unmatched. The length of the CDR3 is 12 residues. The CDR3 here is CSAWGQQGTQYF. The CDR3 DNA reads TGCAGTGCGTGGGGACAGCAAGGCACCCAGTACTTC.

This clonotype was found a few times. The rearrangement uses TRBV7-3 and TRBJ2-2, with D perhaps TRBD1 or TRBD2 (6 bases each). Trimming shortened V by 5 bases and J by 3 bases, and 13 bases separated the two germline ends. The CDR3 is made up of 15 amino acids. Germline-derived CDR1 and CDR2 are SGHTA and FQGTGA. The CDR3 DNA is TGTGCCAGCAGCCGCGAGGGGGGCCACACCGGGGAGCTGTTTTTT. This translates into CASSREGGHTGELFF. The complete variable domain, with remaining parts taken from reference TRBV7-3 and TRBJ2-2, reads GAGVSQTPSNKVTEKGKYVELRCDPISGHTALYWYRQSLGQGPEFLIYFQGTGAADDSGLPNDRFFAVRPEGSVSTLKIQRTERGDSAVYLCASSREGGHTGELFFGEGSRLTVL.

Regarding this clonotype: One junction end disagrees with the germline gene, perhaps due to a read error. The genes are TRBV3-1 and TRBJ2-7; D is undetermined. The closer fit of TRBJ2-5 to the DNA end suggests the J call may be wrong. This CDR3 has 13 amino acids. The germline CDR1 and CDR2 sequences are LGHDT and YNNKEL (reference sequence). The CDR3 loop is CASSRRELETQYF. CDR3 DNA: TGTGCCAGTAGCCGAAGAGAGCTAGAGACCCAGTACTTC.

This clonotype was detected many times. The chain employs TRBV30 and TRBJ2-1; 12 nucleotides match TRBD1. Per germline, CDR1 GTSNPN and CDR2 SVGIG (reference sequence). The CDR3 consists of 13 residues. Losses at the gene ends were 5 bases for V and 8 bases for J; bases not matched to a gene: 4. The CDR3: CAWGGTGGDEQFF. In nucleotides, the CDR3 is TGTGCCTGGGGGGGGACAGGGGGCGATGAGCAGTTCTTC.

In its sample, this clonotype was seen a few times. J is TRBJ2-2 and V is TRBV7-8; no reliable D call. The ends were cut back, 7 bases at V and 0 bases at J, with 15 bases in the middle. CDR1 and CDR2 from the germline V gene are SGHVS and FQNEAQ. CDR3 length equals 16 residues. The CDR3 spells CASTRGAGPNTGELFF. CDR3 DNA: TGTGCCAGCACCCGCGGCGCAGGACCGAACACCGGGGAGCTGTTTTTT.